The present T cell receptor beta chain was sequenced within a study of cytomegalovirus exposure and HLA in healthy donors (dated 2017 in TCRdb). Background on the whole study: According to a later analysis, the 120 or so validation repertoires were produced on the same platform as the 666 repertoires of the first cohort. The study was designed to test whether signatures of past pathogen exposure could be identified by cataloging public T cell receptors. In addition to the first cohort of around 670 subjects, a separate validation cohort of 130 or so different subjects was used. To predict cytomegalovirus infection status, the study combined high-throughput TCR immunosequencing, statistical association of individual TCRs with disease status, and machine learning.

What the research found in general, with its limitations: The classifier was reported to diagnose cytomegalovirus status with high specificity and sensitivity in both the original cohort and the validation cohort. Of the cluster scores, roughly 93% were above 0 in a later analysis, which found that TCRs clustered in the first cohort also tended to co-occur in the 120 or so validation repertoires. According to the authors, the approach could potentially be generalized to other disease states and immunological phenotypes. In vitro tests confirmed that a few of the cytomegalovirus-associated TCR beta chains recognize cytomegalovirus antigens. A total of 150 to 200 TCR beta chains were listed by the study as associated with cytomegalovirus. A later analysis lacked HLA typing for the validation cohort, so it scored co-occurrence in that cohort across all 120 or so repertoires. Most TCR sequences were observed very rarely across donors, whereas some public TCRs were present in many individuals.

The method was the immunoSEQ multiplex PCR assay. In the paper's pipeline: To diagnose cytomegalovirus status from the catalog of TCR beta chain sequences, a statistical classification framework was built. TCRdb holds this immuneACCESS table with in-frame rearrangements only. Some clones are missing; in checked studies, unresolved V genes explain under half, and the rest has no known cause. That table supplies the V and J calls and clone size; D and trimming were determined from the DNA. Present in this sample are 70,000 or so clones, around 94% of which were seen just once. Roughly 1.4% of the sample goes to the ten largest clones. In regard to this clone: This clone's antigen is unknown. No per-base quality is available; no much larger clone lies one base away.

The junction shows trimming of 8 bases on V and 1 base on J, plus 19 bases between the germline ends. The CDR3 spans 16 residues, from the cysteine through the phenylalanine. The only DNA kept is the CDR3, 48 bases in frame from the first base. Sequences SGHRS (CDR1) and YFSETQ (CDR2) are obtained from the germline V gene. Separate from the approximately 700-subject first cohort, the validation cohort of 95 to 150 subjects was the group to which the donors belonged. Material for sequencing was PBMCs. The sequence was obtained from a young man in good health and CMV-seropositive. The V and J genes are TRBV5-1 and TRBJ2-1; TRBD2 could be the D gene, as 6 bases match. The CDR3 protein sequence reads: CASHLGTVRSYNEQFF. The bases read TGCGCCAGTCATCTTGGGACTGTCCGATCCTACAATGAGCAGTTCTTC. Beyond the CDR3, the reference TRBV5-1 and TRBJ2-1 genes provide the residues; the full variable domain reads: KAGVTQTPRYLIKTRGQQVTLSCSPISGHRSVSWYQQTPGQGLQFLFEYFSETQRNKGNFPGRFSGRQFSNSRSEMNVSTLELGDSALYLCASHLGTVRSYNEQFFGPGTRLTVL.